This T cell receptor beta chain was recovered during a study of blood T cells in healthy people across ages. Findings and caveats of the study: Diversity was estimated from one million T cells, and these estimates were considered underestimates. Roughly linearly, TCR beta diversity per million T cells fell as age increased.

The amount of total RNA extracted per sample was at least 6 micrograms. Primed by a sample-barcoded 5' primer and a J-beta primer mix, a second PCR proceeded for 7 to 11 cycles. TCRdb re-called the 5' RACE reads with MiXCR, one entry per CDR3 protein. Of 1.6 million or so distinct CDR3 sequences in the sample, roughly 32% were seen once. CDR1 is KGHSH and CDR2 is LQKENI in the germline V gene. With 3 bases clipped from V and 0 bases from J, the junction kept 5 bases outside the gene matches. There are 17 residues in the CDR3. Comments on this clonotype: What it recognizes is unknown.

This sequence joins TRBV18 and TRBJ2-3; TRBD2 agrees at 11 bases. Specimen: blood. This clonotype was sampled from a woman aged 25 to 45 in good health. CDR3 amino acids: CASSPLAGGLSTDTQYF. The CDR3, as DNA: TGTGCCAGCTCACCGCTAGCGGGGGGTCTGAGCACAGATACGCAGTATTTT.